The rows below give T cell receptor beta chains drawn from one sample of a study of T cells after posttransplantation cyclophosphamide. Repertoires were generated with immunoSEQ multiplex PCR, while TCRdb's copy carries only in-frame clones and drops some. Observed are about 12,000 clones, no singletons, with the top ten taking 26%. Here the sequenced sample was PBMCs, taken after allogeneic stem cell transplant with posttransplant cyclophosphamide. Receptors were obtained from a female patient aged 35 to 55 who received an allogeneic stem cell transplant from a related donor, was CMV-positive, and had acute GVHD only. Some T cells may have come from the graft donor. CDR3s include the opening cysteine and the closing phenylalanine or tryptophan. D genes are given only for firm matches. A row's size may be missing; if present it is once, few, many or a size class.

d_gene	j_gene	abundance	len	v_gene	CDR3aa	CDR3nt
-	TRBJ1-2	-	15	TRBV9	CASSSLGSQGRGYTF	TGTGCCAGCAGCTCGCTAGGGTCACAGGGTAGAGGCTACACCTTC
-	TRBJ1-4	many	12	TRBV2	CASSGQFEKLFF	TGTGCCAGCAGTGGACAGTTTGAAAAACTGTTTTTT
-	TRBJ2-1	many	15	TRBV11-3	CASSSTRSSYNEQFF	TGTGCCAGCAGCTCTACCCGGAGCTCCTACAATGAGCAGTTCTTC
-	TRBJ2-3	-	18	TRBV4-2	CASSQEPATGGQTDTQYF	TGTGCCAGCAGCCAAGAGCCAGCTACAGGAGGACAGACAGATACGCAGTATTTT
TRBD1	TRBJ2-2	many	15	TRBV10-3	CAIRGQGTEAGELFF	TGTGCCATCAGGGGACAGGGGACTGAAGCCGGGGAGCTGTTTTTT
-	TRBJ1-2	many	13	TRBV29-1	CSVGGGRGYGYTF	TGCAGCGTTGGAGGAGGGCGAGGCTATGGCTACACCTTC
TRBD2	TRBJ2-7	many	15	TRBV9	CASSVGGGGAYEQYF	TGTGCCAGCAGCGTAGGTGGCGGGGGGGCCTACGAGCAGTACTTC
TRBD1	TRBJ2-1	few	16	TRBV12-5	CASGVRGQTSYNEQFF	TGTGCTAGTGGGGTAAGGGGACAGACAAGTTACAATGAGCAGTTCTTC
-	TRBJ2-7	many	16	TRBV5-1	CASSWGAGEGSYEQYF	TGCGCCAGCAGCTGGGGTGCCGGAGAGGGCTCCTACGAGCAGTACTTC
TRBD2	TRBJ2-1	many	15	TRBV7-3	CASSLRLATNNEQFF	TGTGCCAGCAGCTTACGACTAGCTACTAACAATGAGCAGTTCTTC
-	TRBJ2-5	many	15	TRBV19	CASSIDLGAEETQYF	TGTGCCAGTAGTATAGATCTAGGTGCCGAAGAGACCCAGTACTTC
-	TRBJ2-4	few	16	TRBV30	CAWSAALAGRKNIQYF	TGTGCCTGGAGTGCAGCCCTGGCAGGTCGGAAAAACATTCAGTACTTC
-	TRBJ1-1	many	12	TRBV11-3	CASSLEGSEAFF	TGTGCCAGCAGCTTAGAGGGCTCAGAAGCTTTCTTT
-	TRBJ2-7	few	17	TRBV11-1	CASSFSAGGQGTYEQYF	TGTGCCAGCAGCTTCTCCGCGGGGGGACAGGGCACCTACGAGCAGTACTTC
TRBD2	TRBJ2-3	many	15	TRBV10-1	CASSHSGESTDTQYF	TGCGCCAGCAGTCATAGCGGGGAAAGCACAGATACGCAGTATTTT
-	TRBJ1-4	many	16	TRBV10-3	CAISESGRRPNEKLFF	TGTGCCATCAGTGAGTCTGGGAGGAGGCCGAATGAAAAACTGTTTTTT
-	TRBJ1-1	many	15	TRBV9	CASSPRQTANTEAFF	TGTGCCAGCAGCCCGAGACAGACTGCGAACACTGAAGCTTTCTTT
-	TRBJ1-3	few	15	TRBV7-8	CASSQTGSSGNTIYF	TGTGCCAGCAGCCAAACAGGGAGCTCTGGAAACACCATATATTTT
TRBD2	TRBJ2-1	-	16	TRBV10-3	CAISEGLAGVYNEQFF	TGTGCCATCAGTGAGGGGCTAGCGGGAGTCTACAATGAGCAGTTCTTC
-	TRBJ2-3	many	16	TRBV11-2	CASSLDLAASTDTQYF	TGTGCCAGCAGCTTAGATCTAGCCGCTAGCACAGATACGCAGTATTTT
-	TRBJ1-2	many	13	TRBV7-3	CASSQGVGAQWSF	TGTGCCAGCAGCCAAGGGGTGGGTGCCCAGTGGTCCTTC
-	TRBJ2-2	-	16	TRBV7-6	CASSLEAAAKTGELFF	TGTGCCAGCAGCTTAGAGGCAGCGGCGAAAACCGGGGAGCTGTTTTTT
TRBD1	TRBJ2-5	many	13	TRBV29-1	CSVPGQGLETQYF	TGCAGCGTCCCGGGACAGGGACTGGAGACCCAGTACTTC
-	TRBJ1-1	many	14	TRBV5-4	CASSLGGGSPEAFF	TGTGCCAGCAGCTTGGGAGGAGGGAGCCCTGAAGCTTTCTTT
-	TRBJ2-6	-	18	TRBV23-1	CASSHAATPNSGANVLTF	TGCGCCAGCAGTCACGCGGCCACCCCCAACTCTGGGGCCAACGTCCTGACTTTC
TRBD1	TRBJ1-2	many	15	TRBV11-3	CASSLVPGQGYGYTF	TGTGCCAGCAGCTTAGTGCCCGGACAGGGCTATGGCTACACCTTC
-	TRBJ1-1	many	12	TRBV7-9	CASSPTNTEAFF	TGTGCCAGCAGCCCAACAAACACTGAAGCTTTCTTT
-	TRBJ2-1	-	11	TRBV11-2	CASSLGGEQFF	TGTGCCAGCAGCTTAGGCGGGGAGCAGTTCTTC
TRBD1	TRBJ1-2	many	13	TRBV19	CASSARGLYGYTF	TGTGCCAGTAGCGCCAGGGGGCTCTATGGCTACACCTTC
-	TRBJ2-5	many	13	TRBV5-4	CASSFKGEETQYF	TGTGCCAGCAGCTTTAAGGGAGAAGAGACCCAGTACTTC
-	TRBJ1-5	many	13	TRBV5-1	CASSVGGNQPQHF	TGCGCCAGCAGCGTCGGGGGCAATCAGCCCCAGCATTTT
TRBD1	TRBJ2-7	many	12	TRBV14	CASSRGGGEQYF	TGTGCCAGCAGCCGAGGGGGCGGAGAGCAGTACTTC
-	TRBJ2-7	few	17	TRBV4-1	CASSQVDGSGYFYEQYF	TGCGCCAGCAGCCAAGTGGATGGAAGCGGGTATTTTTACGAGCAGTACTTC
-	TRBJ2-2	many	18	TRBV21-1	CASIRTGTGGRKTGELFF	TGTGCCAGCATAAGGACCGGGACAGGGGGGCGCAAAACCGGGGAGCTGTTTTTT
-	TRBJ2-3	-	11	TRBV29-1	CSVASGDTQYF	TGCAGCGTTGCTTCCGGAGATACGCAGTATTTT
TRBD1	TRBJ1-5	medium-sized	13	TRBV6-1	CAVGDRADQPQHF	TGTGCCGTCGGGGACAGGGCCGATCAGCCCCAGCATTTT
TRBD1	TRBJ2-5	few	16	TRBV28	CASSPRPGQGTKTQYF	TGTGCCAGCAGTCCGAGGCCGGGACAGGGGACGAAGACCCAGTACTTC
TRBD1	TRBJ2-7	many	14	TRBV7-9	CASSPDRVHYEQYF	TGTGCCAGCAGCCCGGACAGGGTCCACTACGAGCAGTACTTC
-	TRBJ1-2	many	16	TRBV6-4	CASSDSGQGARYGYTF	TGTGCCAGCAGTGACTCGGGACAAGGGGCCCGCTATGGCTACACCTTC
TRBD1	TRBJ2-5	few	16	TRBV27	CASSLSMTGTGETQYF	TGTGCCAGCAGTTTATCAATGACAGGGACCGGGGAGACCCAGTACTTC
-	TRBJ1-5	many	16	TRBV4-1	CASSQRGGPEGQPQHF	TGCGCCAGCAGCCAAAGGGGGGGGCCCGAAGGCCAGCCCCAGCATTTT
-	TRBJ2-5	many	13	TRBV13	CASSLALSEAQYF	TGTGCCAGCAGCTTAGCACTGTCGGAGGCCCAGTACTTC
-	TRBJ2-7	medium-sized	15	TRBV7-2	CASSHGLRSSYEQYF	TGTGCCAGCAGTCACGGACTGCGGAGCTCCTACGAGCAGTACTTC
TRBD2	TRBJ2-7	many	15	TRBV7-7	CASSLAAGGPYEQYF	TGTGCCAGCAGCTTAGCAGCGGGGGGGCCTTACGAGCAGTACTTC
-	TRBJ1-1	many	14	TRBV9	CASSIRRDNTEAFF	TGTGCCAGCAGCATTAGGAGGGATAACACTGAAGCTTTCTTT
-	TRBJ2-1	many	16	TRBV13	CASSLGLPGKDYEQFF	TGTGCCAGCAGCTTAGGTTTACCGGGAAAGGATTATGAGCAGTTCTTC
TRBD2	TRBJ2-3	many	16	TRBV7-9	CASSLVLAGVVDTQYF	TGTGCCAGCAGCTTAGTACTAGCGGGAGTGGTAGATACGCAGTATTTT
TRBD1	TRBJ2-3	many	16	TRBV28	CASSAPGQGGPDTQYF	TGTGCCAGCAGTGCACCGGGACAGGGAGGGCCAGATACGCAGTATTTT
TRBD1	TRBJ2-5	few	14	TRBV9	CASSVETGEETQYF	TGTGCCAGCAGCGTAGAAACAGGGGAAGAGACCCAGTACTTC
TRBD2	TRBJ2-3	many	15	TRBV7-6	CASSLDPTGGNTQYF	TGTGCCAGCAGCTTAGATCCTACGGGAGGAAATACGCAGTATTTT
TRBD1	TRBJ2-7	-	16	TRBV2	CASRISPGQGSYEQYF	TGTGCCAGCAGAATAAGTCCGGGACAGGGATCCTACGAGCAGTACTTC
TRBD2	TRBJ2-2	many	14	TRBV5-1	CASTRPGGTGELFF	TGCGCCAGCACGAGACCCGGGGGGACCGGGGAGCTGTTTTTT
TRBD1	TRBJ1-2	many	14	TRBV5-1	CASSEGGTGYGYTF	TGCGCCAGCAGCGAGGGGGGGACAGGCTATGGCTACACCTTC
TRBD2	TRBJ2-5	many	15	TRBV9	CASSVAGGYQETQYF	TGTGCCAGCAGCGTAGCGGGGGGGTACCAAGAGACCCAGTACTTC
-	TRBJ1-2	many	13	TRBV2	CASRELANYGYTF	TGTGCCAGCAGAGAGTTAGCTAACTATGGCTACACCTTC